This TCR beta chain originates from a study of siplizumab effects on memory and regulatory T cells (dated by TCRdb to the late 2010s). About the study as a whole: The study examined how the anti-CD2 antibody siplizumab affects alloreactive T-cell subsets in allogeneic mixed lymphocyte reactions built from human PBMCs.

Unstimulated CD4+ memory cells were also sequenced in three donor pairs, together with CD4+ naive, CD8+ TEMRA, CD8+ naive and CD8+ effector memory subsets. TCRbeta CDR3 sequencing was performed on sorted unstimulated T cells and on proliferating T cells recovered from mixed lymphocyte reactions. Fresh whole blood from fewer than twelve HLA-typed healthy donors was used to isolate PBMCs. The CDR3, from cysteine to phenylalanine, totals 16 residues. Only the CDR3 portion is preserved as DNA: 48 bases, with reading frame beginning at the first base. Summary of the overall study and its limitations: The cumulative frequency of alloreactive sequences traceable to unstimulated CD4+ memory T cells was significantly reduced by siplizumab. No functional confirmation was obtained for the suppressive function of proliferating Tregs from siplizumab cultures. Unstimulated naive T cells appeared more diverse than memory T cells, and naive cells seemed to contribute substantially to the alloresponse. Sequences below about 10^-5 frequency were poorly captured, so only a minor fraction of alloreactive clones could be mapped to unstimulated subsets. A naive or memory phenotype could not be assigned to roughly 75-95% of proliferating CD4+ or CD8+ clones. In reactions with siplizumab, an average of approximately 69% of mappable alloreactive CD4+ clones were Treg-derived, compared with 26.9% in control reactions.

Receptor amplification or capture employed the immunoSEQ multiplex PCR assay. Some 100,000 TCR templates per sample were assayed by the deep sequencing platform. Genomic DNA extracted from sorted T cells was the material used for TCRbeta CDR3 sequencing. The original methods were these. The R programming language was used for the clonal analysis of the TCRbeta CDR3 data. Alloreactive CD4+ and CD8+ clones were defined by comparing unstimulated samples with post-reaction CFSE-low samples. Regulatory or non-regulatory origin of alloreactive CD4+ clones was assigned by matching sequences to the sorted unstimulated Treg and non-Treg repertoires. What TCRdb holds here is the immuneACCESS table cut down to in-frame rearrangements. Part of the clones is not present; checked against another copy, under half of the missing clones reflect an unresolved V gene, and the others are unexplained. The V and J calls and clone size were taken over from that table, and D and trimming were inferred from the DNA. The sample table shows fewer than 9,500 clones, and roughly 69% are seen once. The ten most abundant clones make up about 68% of the sample.

Concerning this clone itself: Its cognate antigen has yet to be identified. Base qualities are not recorded, but no much larger clone differs from it by a single base.

The receptor chain draws on TRBV1 and TRBJ2-4; TRBD1, as called in the table, went unchecked against the DNA. TRBV1 is a pseudogene segment. This clonotype was obtained from a human donor in good health. Sequenced material: effector memory CD8+ T cells sorted from blood. The sample's cell subset or site, from its label and the paper: unstimulated CD8+ effector memory T cells. The CDR3 protein is CTSSNRDSGVGNIQYF. The nucleotides read TGCACCAGCAGCAACCGGGACAGTGGGGTTGGGAACATTCAGTACTTC.